These 27 T cell receptor beta chains share one sample of origin, sequenced in a study of OX40 agonist ivuxolimab in advanced cancers. Assay used: immunoSEQ multiplex PCR; TCRdb lists only in-frame clones, some missing. Of around 31,000 clones detected, about 93% appear once; the ten largest clones hold around 5%. The source material was CD4+ or CD8+ T cells sorted from blood, sampled in a trial of the OX40 agonist ivuxolimab. Source of these receptors: an adult with an advanced solid tumor such as melanoma, head and neck, liver or kidney cancer.

A single count supports this clone. The rearrangement joins TRBV2 to TRBJ1-5; weak D call: TRBD1 (5 bases). This CDR3 spans 14 amino acids. Trimming cost V 3 bases and J 4 bases, with 10 bases left between them. Germline loops: CDR1 SNHLY, CDR2 FYNNEI. Written as DNA, the CDR3 is TGTGCCAGCAGTGACCAGGGCTTAAATCAGCCCCAGCATTTT. Its protein product is CASSDQGLNQPQHF.

The gene calls are TRBV28 and TRBJ2-2, with a possible D match to TRBD2 (6 bases). CDR1 MDHEN and CDR2 SYDVKM come from the germline V gene. This CDR3 has 17 amino acids. The V and J ends lost 5 bases and 3 bases respectively, with 19 bases between them. CDR3 region: CASSPLGGSVYTGELFF. The CDR3 bases are TGTGCCAGCAGTCCCCTTGGAGGGAGTGTGTACACCGGGGAGCTGTTTTTT.

The V and J genes are TRBV19 and TRBJ2-1; 9 bases fit TRBD2. CDR3 length: 16 residues. The V and J ends lost 3 bases and 2 bases, in that order; junction bases with no gene match: 5. The germline V gene encodes CDR1 LNHDA and CDR2 SQIVND (reference sequence). The CDR3 sequence: CASSMISGSAYNEQFF. The CDR3 DNA follows: TGTGCCAGTAGTATGATTAGCGGGAGTGCCTACAATGAGCAGTTCTTC.

The CDR3 sequence: CASSLAQGGLTNEKLFF. The CDR3 DNA is TGTGCCAGCAGCTTAGCCCAGGGAGGACTGACTAATGAAAAACTGTTTTTT. The chain has TRBV7-9 and TRBJ1-4; D may be TRBD1 (5 bases). Trimming removed 0 bases at V and 2 bases at J, with 13 bases between. CDR3 size: 17 residues. The germline gives CDR1 SEHNR, CDR2 FQNEAQ (reference sequence).

With respect to this clone: Other DNA sequences of this sample code for an identical CDR3. This chain joins TRBV7-9 and TRBJ1-1; weak D call: TRBD1 (6 bases). CDR1 is SEHNR and CDR2 is FQNEAQ in the germline V gene (reference sequence). The V gene lost 4 bases and the J gene lost 3 bases, with 15 bases spanning the gap. The length of the CDR3 is 15 residues. The CDR3 DNA follows: TGTGCCAGCAGCTGGGACATCGGCCCTGACACTGAAGCTTTCTTT. This gives the protein CASSWDIGPDTEAFF. The whole variable domain, filled in from reference TRBV7-9 and TRBJ1-1, reads DTGVSQNPRHKITKRGQNVTFRCDPISEHNRLYWYRQTLGQGPEFLTYFQNEAQLEKSRLLSDRFSAERPKGSFSTLEIQRTEQGDSAMYLCASSWDIGPDTEAFFGQGTRLTVV.

The DNA for the CDR3 is TGTGCCAGCACCTCGCGGGACATCTACGAGCAGTACGTC. Translating it yields CASTSRDIYEQYV. The V gene is TRBV11-2, the J gene TRBJ2-7, with D tentatively TRBD1 or TRBD2 (6 bases each). The CDR3 totals 13 residues. Trimming took 7 bases from V and 3 from J, leaving 13 bases between them. Germline lookup yields CDR1 SGHAT and CDR2 FQNNGV.

The chain joins TRBV7-9 to TRBJ2-3, with 9 bases matching TRBD1. The CDR3 consists of 15 residues. The J segment lost 4 bases and the V segment lost 1 base, leaving 3 bases of the junction unmatched. Germline V gene lookup returns CDR1 SEHNR and CDR2 FQNEAQ (reference sequence). CDR3 DNA: TGTGCCAGCAGCTTAGAGGACAGGGGACCAGATACGCAGTATTTT. It encodes CASSLEDRGPDTQYF.

V is TRBV11-2 and J is TRBJ2-1; D unresolved. The ends were cut back, 3 bases at V and 7 bases at J, with 7 bases in the middle. The germline V gene has CDR1 SGHAT and CDR2 FQNNGV. The CDR3 spans 12 residues. The CDR3 here is CASSLGWNEQFF. The CDR3 region has the DNA TGTGCCAGCAGCTTGGGTTGGAATGAGCAGTTCTTC.

This chain links TRBV7-2 with TRBJ2-7; D is ambiguous. Germline CDR1 is SGHTA and CDR2 is FQGNSA. Deletions cut 5 bases from V and 4 bases from J, with 9 bases between. CDR3 length: 12 residues. In nucleotides, the CDR3 is TGTGCCAGCAGCCCCGTTGCGTACGAGCAGTACTTC. Encoded protein: CASSPVAYEQYF.

The rearrangement joins TRBV11-2 to TRBJ2-1; D gene unclear. The germline V gene encodes CDR1 SGHAT and CDR2 FQNNGV. The CDR3 has 10 amino acids. V lost 7 bases and J 6 bases, leaving 4 bases between the germline ends. CDR3 nucleotide sequence: TGTGCCAGCACGGGCAATGAGCAGTTCTTC. Translating gives CASTGNEQFF.

The table lists this clone with a few counts. The chain carries TRBV4-1 and TRBJ1-1; no firm D call. Germline V CDR1 and CDR2: MGHRA, YSYEKL. Trimming took 0 bases from V and 1 from J, leaving 9 bases between them. This CDR3 contains 15 residues. As DNA, the CDR3 is TGCGCCAGCAGCCAAGATTCGGGGAGGAACACTGAAGCTTTCTTT. This codes for CASSQDSGRNTEAFF.

Notes on this clone: At one end, the junction sequence differs from germline, possibly due to a read error. Other DNA sequences in the sample encode the same CDR3. This chain connects TRBV5-1 to TRBJ2-1; TRBD1 aligns across 7 bases. The CDR3 runs 15 residues. Germline V CDR1 and CDR2: SGHRS, YFSETQ. The CDR3 nucleotides read TGCGCCAGCAGCTTGGTACAGGGGTCGAGGGATGAGCAATTCTTC. Its protein is CASSLVQGSRDEQFF.

The chain joins TRBV28 to TRBJ2-7; weak D call: TRBD2 (6 bases). This CDR3 contains 13 residues. V was clipped by 8 bases and J by 2 bases, with 13 bases between them. Germline V CDR1 and CDR2: MDHEN, SYDVKM. As DNA, the CDR3 is TGTGCCAGCCTCGGAGGGGCCCCCTACGAGCAGTACTTC. Translation gives CASLGGAPYEQYF.

The chain's CDR3 is CASSYSPAGDADTQYF. Here the CDR3 DNA reads TGTGCCAGCAGTTACTCCCCAGCGGGAGATGCAGATACGCAGTATTTT. V usage is TRBV6-5 and J usage is TRBJ2-3; 8 bases are shared with TRBD2. The germline CDR1 and CDR2 sequences are MNHEY and SVGAGI. The CDR3 has 16 residues. The V gene end was trimmed by 0 bases and the J gene end by 4 bases; junction bases not matched to a gene: 6.

This chain connects TRBV19 to TRBJ2-7; no reliable D call. Germline CDR1 is LNHDA and CDR2 is SQIVND (reference sequence). The CDR3 contains 13 residues. The V end lost 3 bases, the J end lost 1 base, and 7 bases lay between the germline ends. CDR3 nucleotides: TGTGCCAGTAGTATGGAAGTATCCTACGAGCAGTACTTC. This encodes CASSMEVSYEQYF.

Only one count was recorded for this clone. The chain uses TRBV29-1 and TRBJ2-3; perhaps TRBD2 as D (6 bases). Germline V gene data show CDR1 as SQVTM and CDR2 as ANQGSEA. CDR3 length: 13 residues. Deletions cut 7 bases from V and 0 bases from J, with 11 bases between. CDR3 DNA sequence: TGCAGCGCAGATAGCGGAAGCACAGATACGCAGTATTTT. This gives the protein CSADSGSTDTQYF.

The rearrangement uses TRBV28 and TRBJ2-2; no clear D gene. The CDR3 contains 16 residues. V was trimmed by 2 bases and J by 2 bases, leaving 12 bases between them. The germline CDR1 and CDR2 sequences are MDHEN and SYDVKM. CDR3 sequence: CASSLTVNSNTGELFF. The CDR3 nucleotides are TGTGCCAGCAGTTTAACAGTGAACAGTAACACCGGGGAGCTGTTTTTT. The complete variable domain, with remaining parts taken from reference TRBV28 and TRBJ2-2, reads DVKVTQSSRYLVKRTGEKVFLECVQDMDHENMFWYRQDPGLGLRLIYFSYDVKMKEKGDIPEGYSVSREKKERFSLILESASTNQTSMYLCASSLTVNSNTGELFFGEGSRLTVL.

V is TRBV18 and J is TRBJ1-5; D gene unclear. Trimming took 3 bases from V and 4 from J, leaving 7 bases between them. CDR3 length equals 13 residues. Germline assignment: CDR1 KGHSH and CDR2 LQKENI. This CDR3 is CASSPSLNQPQHF. The CDR3 DNA reads as TGTGCCAGCTCACCTAGTCTAAATCAGCCCCAGCATTTT. The full variable domain, in which reference TRBV18 and TRBJ1-5 provide the parts outside the CDR3, is NAGVMQNPRHLVRRRGQEARLRCSPMKGHSHVYWYRQLPEEGLKFMVYLQKENIIDESGMPKERFSAEFPKEGPSILRIQQVVRGDSAAYFCASSPSLNQPQHFGDGTRLSIL.

The rearrangement joins TRBV14 to TRBJ2-1, with TRBD2 matching 7 bases. From germline, CDR1 is SGHDN and CDR2 FVKESK. J gave up 4 bases and V 1 base, and 4 bases lay outside the gene matches. There are 15 residues in the CDR3. The DNA for the CDR3 is TGTGCCAGCAGCCAAGGGCGGGAGACTTACAATGAGCAGTTCTTC. Protein sequence: CASSQGRETYNEQFF.

The rearrangement uses TRBV23-1 and TRBJ1-5, with D possibly being TRBD1 (5 bases). TRBV23-1 has ORF status, its function being uncertain. The V and J ends lost 1 base and 6 bases respectively, with 19 bases between them. The CDR3 extends over 17 amino acids. CDR3: CASSQWGVDCSGQPQHF. CDR3 bases: TGCGCCAGCAGTCAATGGGGGGTGGACTGCAGCGGTCAGCCCCAGCATTTT.

The V and J genes are TRBV4-1 and TRBJ1-1; possible D gene TRBD1, 5 bases. The V gene's germline CDR1 is MGHRA and CDR2 YSYEKL. The CDR3 has 15 amino acids. The V gene lost 0 bases and the J gene lost 5 bases, with 13 bases spanning the gap. CDR3 in DNA: TGCGCCAGCAGCCAAGAGCTCGGGGGGTATACTGAAGCTTTCTTT. It translates to CASSQELGGYTEAFF.

V usage is TRBV6-6 and J usage is TRBJ2-7; D not resolved. The germline gives CDR1 MNHNY, CDR2 SVGAGI (reference sequence). CDR3 length: 14 amino acids. With 0 bases removed from V and 2 bases from J, the gap between germline ends came to 8 bases. CDR3 sequence (DNA): TGTGCCAGCAGTTACTCTGAAAACCCCTACGAGCAGTACTTC. Translated: CASSYSENPYEQYF.

The chain couples TRBV7-2 to TRBJ1-4; TRBD1 might be the D (5 bases). The V end was cut by 3 bases, the J end by 0 bases, with 14 bases between. This CDR3 contains 17 residues. Germline values: CDR1 SGHTA, CDR2 FQGNSA. This CDR3 reads CASSFWDRGATNEKLFF. CDR3 DNA sequence: TGTGCCAGCAGCTTTTGGGACCGCGGAGCAACTAATGAAAAACTGTTTTTT.

Here the CDR3 DNA reads TGTGCCACCAGCAGAGGGGATGGCTACACCTTC. Residues: CATSRGDGYTF. The chain couples TRBV15 to TRBJ1-2; D gene ambiguous. Germline V gene data show CDR1 as LNHNV and CDR2 as YYDKDF (reference sequence). The CDR3 extends over 11 amino acids. Trimming pared 1 base from V and 6 bases from J, leaving 3 bases between.

This clone has a single count. CDR3 loop: CASSAGTSGVSDTQYF. The CDR3 DNA follows: TGTGCCAGCAGCGCCGGGACTAGCGGGGTCTCAGATACGCAGTATTTT. The rearrangement uses TRBV9 and TRBJ2-3; the match to TRBD2 covers 13 bases. Germline assignment: CDR1 SGDLS and CDR2 YYNGEE. This CDR3 has 16 amino acids. V shed 3 bases and J 4 bases; nucleotides not matched to a gene: 5.

The chain uses TRBV28 and TRBJ1-2; perhaps TRBD1 as D (5 bases). From germline, CDR1 is MDHEN and CDR2 SYDVKM. The V end lost 8 bases, the J end lost 3 bases, and 19 bases lay between the germline ends. The CDR3 covers 15 residues. CDR3 coding DNA: TGTGCCAGCTGCCCGTTGGGGGACGTTTACTATGGCTACACCTTC. Its translation: CASCPLGDVYYGYTF.

V and J are TRBV2 and TRBJ2-5; the D gene could be TRBD1 or TRBD2 (5 bases each). The CDR3 runs 13 residues. Looked up from germline, CDR1 is SNHLY and CDR2 is FYNNEI. The V gene lost 7 bases and the J gene lost 4 bases, with 13 bases spanning the gap. This CDR3 is CASNGDPGETQYF. The CDR3 coding sequence is TGTGCCAGCAACGGGGACCCGGGAGAGACCCAGTACTTC.